Shown below are 5 T cell receptor beta chains from a single sample sequenced in a study of glioma-infiltrating T cells. The iRepertoire nested amplicon-rescue multiplex PCR amplified TCR alpha and beta CDR3s from RNA. One entry per CDR3 protein, called by TCRdb with MiXCR from the multiplex PCR reads. The table lists some 100,000 distinct CDR3 sequences, less than 30% of them singletons. Sequences were obtained from glioma tissue, nonneoplastic brain tissue, or PBMCs (not recorded which). All receptors derive from a human donor with low-grade glioma or glioblastoma, undergoing nonglioma brain surgery, or in good health (not recorded which).

This clonotype was seen ten or more times. The chain links TRBV5-1 to TRBJ1-1, with D possibly matching TRBD1 (5 bases). The length of the CDR3 is 14 residues. Germline V lookup: CDR1 SGHRS, CDR2 YFSETQ. The V and J ends lost 2 bases and 5 bases respectively, with 13 bases between them. The CDR3 DNA reads TGCGCCAGCAGCTTAACAGGCGGGAGTACTGAAGCTTTCTTT. Encoded protein: CASSLTGGSTEAFF.

This clonotype occurred many times. V is TRBV20-1 and J is TRBJ1-2; no reliable D call. The CDR3 totals 13 residues. Trimming cost V 1 base and J 0 bases, with 6 bases left between them. Germline V gene data show CDR1 as DFQATT and CDR2 as SNEGSKA (reference sequence). CDR3 in amino acids: CSARGGPNYGYTF. In nucleotides, the CDR3 is TGCAGTGCTAGAGGTGGTCCTAACTATGGCTACACCTTC.

This clonotype was detected ten times or more. The chain employs TRBV6-6 and TRBJ2-1; D gene unclear. The CDR3 runs to 11 residues. Germline loops: CDR1 MNHNY, CDR2 SVGAGI (reference sequence). V lost 0 bases to trimming and J lost 7 bases, with 1 base between them. The CDR3 nucleotides read TGTGCCAGCAGTTACTCTAATGAGCAGTTCTTC. Protein: CASSYSNEQFF.

This clonotype was seen many times. The chain joins TRBV12-3 or TRBV12-4 to TRBJ1-5; D not resolved. Trimming left V 6 bases short and J 4 bases short, with 10 bases between. The CDR3 extends over 13 amino acids. The CDR3 here is CASSPRDNQPQHF. The CDR3 DNA follows: TGTGCCAGCAGCCCCCGAGATAATCAGCCCCAGCATTTT.

This clonotype has just a few counts. The rearrangement links TRBV5-1 to TRBJ1-1; unclear D gene. V lost 4 bases and J lost 6, with 10 bases in between. Germline V CDR1 and CDR2: SGHRS, YFSETQ. This CDR3 has 12 amino acids. The CDR3 here is CASSLTPPEAFF. The DNA of the CDR3 is TGCGCCAGCAGCCTCACTCCTCCTGAAGCTTTCTTT.